This T cell receptor (beta chain) was obtained from a study of blood T cell repertoires in COVID-19. Study-level background: Sample material is recorded as cDNA or gDNA derived from T cells, B-cell-depleted T cells, or PBMCs.

Profiled with immunoSEQ multiplex PCR; TCRdb holds only in-frame clones, not every one. The table lists about 200,000 clones, around 83% of them singletons. CDR3 length: 14 amino acids. Seattle cases were enrolled at active infection and followed longitudinally. The V and J genes are TRBV21-1 and TRBJ2-5; the DNA was not used to check the table's D call, TRBD2. TRBV21-1 is a pseudogene. This receptor was taken from a woman aged 80 or over with COVID-19, enrolled during active disease. The sequencing sample was made of peripheral blood. The CDR3 DNA is TGTGCCAGCAGCAAAGAGGGGGGGTTGAAGACCCAGTACTTC. It yields the protein CASSKEGGLKTQYF.